This T cell receptor beta chain appears in the sequencing data of a study of patients and donors after allogeneic stem cell transplantation. TCRdb passed the RT-PCR reads through MiXCR, listing each CDR3 protein once. The sample has 920,000 or so distinct CDR3 sequences; over 15% are singletons. J gave up 6 bases and V 4 bases, and 7 bases lay outside the gene matches. The length of the CDR3 is 15 residues. Germline CDR1 and CDR2: SGHTA and FQGNSA. The TCR sequence derives from a human donor who was either an allogeneic HSCT recipient or a stem cell or donor lymphocyte infusion donor (not recorded which). It is not recorded whose cells these are; they may come from a transplant donor. The specimen was blood, either unsorted or a sorted T cell fraction (not recorded which). The chain employs TRBV7-2 and TRBJ2-3; TRBD2 matches at 10 bases. The CDR3 is CASSSEAGGFDTQYF. The CDR3 DNA reads TGTGCCAGCAGCTCCGAAGCGGGGGGGTTTGATACGCAGTATTTT.